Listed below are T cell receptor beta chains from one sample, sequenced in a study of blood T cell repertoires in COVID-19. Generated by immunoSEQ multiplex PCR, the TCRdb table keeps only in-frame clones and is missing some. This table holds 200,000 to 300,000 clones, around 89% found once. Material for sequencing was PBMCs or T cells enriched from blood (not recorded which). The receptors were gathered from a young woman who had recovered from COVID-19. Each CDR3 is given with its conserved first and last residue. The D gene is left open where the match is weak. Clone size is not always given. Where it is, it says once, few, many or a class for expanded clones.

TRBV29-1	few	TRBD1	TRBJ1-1	TGCAGCGTTGTGGGCAGGGGGGACACTGAAGCTTTCTTT	CSVVGRGDTEAFF
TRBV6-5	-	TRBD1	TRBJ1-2	TGTGCCAGCAGTTACGACAGGGGACGCTATGGCTACACCTTC	CASSYDRGRYGYTF
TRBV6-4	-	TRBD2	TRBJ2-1	TGTGCCAGCAGCCAGCGGGAGGGCCGATATAATGAGCAGTTCTTC	CASSQREGRYNEQFF
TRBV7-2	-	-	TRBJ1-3	TGTGCCAGCAGCTTAGCGTCGCCAGGGGCTGGAAACACCATATATTTT	CASSLASPGAGNTIYF
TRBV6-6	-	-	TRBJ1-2	TGTGCCAGCAGTTACTCGTCGTGGCCCTCCTTC	CASSYSSWPSF
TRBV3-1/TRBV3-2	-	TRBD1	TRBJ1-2	TGTGCCAGCAGCCAATGCTTGGACAGGGACTACACCTTC	CASSQCLDRDYTF
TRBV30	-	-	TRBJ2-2	TGTGCCTGGAGTGTGTACTTCCTGAACACCGGGGAGCTGTTTTTT	CAWSVYFLNTGELFF
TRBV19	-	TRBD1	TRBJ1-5	TGTGCCAGTAGCGACAGGGTAAGCCAGCCCCAGCATTTT	CASSDRVSQPQHF
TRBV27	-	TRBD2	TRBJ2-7	TGTGCCAGCAGTTTGAACCCTAGCGGGAGCCCGTACGAGCAGTACTTC	CASSLNPSGSPYEQYF
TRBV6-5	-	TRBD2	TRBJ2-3	TGTGCCAGCAGCAGCCCGGGGGGAGGTACGCAGTATTTT	CASSSPGGGTQYF
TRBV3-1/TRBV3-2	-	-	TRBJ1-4	TGTGCCAGCAGTCTGAACAGGGCGACTTCGGAAAAACTGTTTTTT	CASSLNRATSEKLFF
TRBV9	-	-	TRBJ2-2	TGTGCCAGCAGCCCGCAGAGGCAGGGCACCGGGGAGCTGTTTTTT	CASSPQRQGTGELFF
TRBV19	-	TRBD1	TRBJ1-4	TGTGCCAGTGGATTAACAGGGGACAATGAAAAACTGTTTTTT	CASGLTGDNEKLFF
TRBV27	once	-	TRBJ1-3	TGTGCCAGCAGACAGGGTACTGGAAACACCATATATTTT	CASRQGTGNTIYF
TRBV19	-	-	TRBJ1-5	TGTGCCAGTAGTATCGGGGTCGACGGCAATCAGCCCCAGCATTTT	CASSIGVDGNQPQHF
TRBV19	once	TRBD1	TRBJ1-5	TGTGCCAGTATTACCGGGACAGGGGGCAATCAGCCCCAGCATTTT	CASITGTGGNQPQHF
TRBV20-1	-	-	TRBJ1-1	TGCAGTGCTAGTTACAGGGAAAGTAGGACTGAAGCTTTCTTT	CSASYRESRTEAFF
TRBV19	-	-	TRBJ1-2	TGTGCCAGTAGTATAAGGGAGAGACCTTATGGCTACACCTTC	CASSIRERPYGYTF
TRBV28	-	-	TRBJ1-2	TGTGCCAGCACTAGGGGATCTGGCTATGGCTACACCTTC	CASTRGSGYGYTF
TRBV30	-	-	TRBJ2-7	TGTGCCTGGAGTTTGGGGGGCGGGGGCGAGCAGTACTTC	CAWSLGGGGEQYF
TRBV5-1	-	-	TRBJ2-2	TGCGCCAGCAGCTTGTGGGAGTCGACCGGGGAGCTGTTTTTT	CASSLWESTGELFF
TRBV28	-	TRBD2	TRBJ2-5	TGTGCCAGCAGTGAACCCCTAACTAGCGGACAAGAGACCCAGTACTTC	CASSEPLTSGQETQYF
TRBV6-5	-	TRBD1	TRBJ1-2	TGTGCCAGCAGTTTTGTCGGAACAGGGGTTCCCGGCTACACCTTC	CASSFVGTGVPGYTF
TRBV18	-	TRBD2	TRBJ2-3	TGTGCCAGCTCACCGCTACCCAGGACTAGCGGGGGGTCAGATACGCAGTATTTT	CASSPLPRTSGGSDTQYF
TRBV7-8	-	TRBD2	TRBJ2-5	TGTGCCAGCAGCGTAACGGCTAGCGGGACCGAAGAGACCCAGTACTTC	CASSVTASGTEETQYF
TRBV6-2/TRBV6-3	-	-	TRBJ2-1	TGTGCCAGCAGTTTGGACTACGGAAATGAGCAGTTCTTC	CASSLDYGNEQFF
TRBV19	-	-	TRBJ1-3	TGTGCCAGTAGACAGCTCTCTGGAAACACCATATATTTT	CASRQLSGNTIYF
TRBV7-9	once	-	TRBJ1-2	TGTGCCAGCAGCTTAGCAGGAGAGGGCGAGTGGGTCGGCAACTATGGCTACACCTTC	CASSLAGEGEWVGNYGYTF
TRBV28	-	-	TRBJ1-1	TGTGCCAGCAGTTACCAGGCGCCTAAGTCGACTGAAGCTTTCTTT	CASSYQAPKSTEAFF
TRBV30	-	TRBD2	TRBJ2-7	TGTGCCTGGAGTGTACCTCTAGCGGACCCATCCTACGAGCAGTACTTC	CAWSVPLADPSYEQYF
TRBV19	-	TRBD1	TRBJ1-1	TGTGCCAGTAGTACGCTCAGAGCCGGGACAGGGCCGAACACTGAAGCTTTCTTT	CASSTLRAGTGPNTEAFF
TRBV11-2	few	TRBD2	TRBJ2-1	TGTGCCAGCAGTTCCGGGACTAGCGGGCGCCACAATGAGCAGTTCTTC	CASSSGTSGRHNEQFF
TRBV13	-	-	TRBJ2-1	TGTGCCAGCAGCTCTTATATGGAGCAGTTCTTC	CASSSYMEQFF
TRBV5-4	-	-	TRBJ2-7	TGTGCCAGCAGCTTAGGCCAGGGGAATCTGGACGAGCAGTACTTC	CASSLGQGNLDEQYF
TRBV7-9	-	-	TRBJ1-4	TGTGCCAGCAGCCTGGTGCTGGGGGCGGGTGAAAAACTGTTTTTT	CASSLVLGAGEKLFF
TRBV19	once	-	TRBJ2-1	TGTGCCAGTAGCGGGATCTCCTACAATGAGCAGTTCTTC	CASSGISYNEQFF
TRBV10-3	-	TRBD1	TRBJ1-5	TGTGCCATACAGGGGGCCCAGGGGCAGCCCCAGCATTTT	CAIQGAQGQPQHF
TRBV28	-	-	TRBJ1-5	TGTGCCAGCAGTTCCCCGGGTTTTGACAGGCAGCCCCAGCATTTT	CASSSPGFDRQPQHF